The source of this T cell receptor beta chain is a study of persistence of HIV-infected CD4 T cells. Whole-study context: A median of 8 years of suppressive ART preceded sampling.

Germline V lookup: CDR1 LGHDT, CDR2 YNNKEL (reference sequence). The CDR3 is 16 amino acids. V lost 4 bases and J lost 0; bases outside the gene matches: 8. Sequencing used immunoSEQ version 4 in survey mode. Generated by immunoSEQ multiplex PCR, the TCRdb table keeps only in-frame clones and is missing some. Found here are 40,000 to 55,000 clones, 85% to 90% of them singletons; the top ten hold about 3.1%. Nonspecific anti-CD3/anti-CD28 bead stimulation represents the broad CD4+ T cell repertoire. Sorting of responding CD4+ T cells relied on upregulated CD40 ligand together with CD69. Donors were HIV-1-infected adults who began suppressive ART during chronic infection. Undetectable plasma HIV-1 RNA below 50 copies/mL lasted at least 4 years. Turning to this clone: The antigen is unknown.

The sequence was obtained from an adult woman with HIV who was CMV-seropositive. The source material was CD4+ T cells sorted from PBMCs after roughly 18-hour stimulation, sampled from a patient who received antiretroviral therapy. The V call is TRBV3-1 (or the pseudogene TRBV3-2), the J call TRBJ1-1, with 7 bases aligning to TRBD1. CDR3 DNA: TGTGCCAGCAGCCTTCCCGGACAGGCGGTGAACACTGAAGCTTTCTTT. This translates into CASSLPGQAVNTEAFF.